One and the same sample provided the 10 T cell receptor beta chains below, sequenced in a study of blood T cell repertoires in COVID-19. The table came from immunoSEQ multiplex PCR; TCRdb's copy has only in-frame clones and leaves some out. The table includes around 180,000 clones, about 88% detected once. Sequenced material: peripheral blood. The origin of the receptors is a woman in her twenties or thirties with active or convalescent COVID-19.

The chain has TRBV4-1 and TRBJ2-4; a weak D match, TRBD1 (5 bases). The CDR3 sequence is 14 residues long. The germline V gene has CDR1 MGHRA and CDR2 YSYEKL. V was pared by 4 bases and J by 5 bases, with 12 bases between. CDR3 loop: CASSRSGRQNIQYF. CDR3 DNA: TGCGCCAGCAGCCGGTCAGGGCGCCAAAACATTCAGTACTTC.

The chain recombines TRBV27 with TRBJ1-5, with D perhaps TRBD1 (6 bases). Trimming removed 5 bases from V and 7 bases from J, with 18 bases in between. Germline CDR1 and CDR2: MNHEY and SMNVEV (reference sequence). This CDR3 has 15 amino acids. CDR3 DNA sequence: TGTGCCAGCAGTAAATCCCGGGACATCAAGCAGCCCCAGCATTTT. Translation gives CASSKSRDIKQPQHF.

V is TRBV7-9 and J is TRBJ2-7, with D possibly being TRBD1 (5 bases). The ends were cut back, 2 bases at V and 2 bases at J, with 13 bases in the middle. From germline, CDR1 is SEHNR and CDR2 FQNEAQ (reference sequence). CDR3 length: 15 amino acids. Here the CDR3 reads CASSLFPGPPYEQYF. The CDR3 DNA is TGTGCCAGCAGCTTATTCCCAGGGCCCCCCTACGAGCAGTACTTC.

The chain carries TRBV10-3 and TRBJ2-7; 7 bases match TRBD1. The V segment lost 2 bases and the J segment 1 base; nucleotides outside the gene matches: 5. CDR3 length equals 15 residues. The V gene's germline CDR1 is ENHRY and CDR2 SYGVKD. CDR3: CAISETGTVSYEQYF. The CDR3 region has the DNA TGTGCCATCAGTGAGACCGGGACAGTTTCCTACGAGCAGTACTTC.

This chain uses TRBV6-6 with TRBJ2-7, with D tentatively TRBD1 (6 bases). This CDR3 comprises 15 residues. Trimming removed 5 bases at V and 9 bases at J, with 23 bases between. Per the germline V gene, CDR1 is MNHNY and CDR2 is SVGAGI (reference sequence). The CDR3 sequence: CASSPRTVNSLSQYF. DNA of the CDR3: TGTGCCAGCAGTCCACGGACAGTCAACTCATTATCGCAGTACTTC.

This chain joins TRBV3-1 (or the pseudogene TRBV3-2) and TRBJ1-5; 7 bases match TRBD1. The germline V gene has CDR1 LGHDT and CDR2 YNNKEL (reference sequence). Trimming cost V 1 base and J 4 bases; bases outside gene matches: 4. This CDR3 region has 15 residues. This CDR3 reads CASSQAGQPNQPQHF. CDR3 nucleotide sequence: TGTGCCAGCAGCCAAGCGGGACAGCCGAATCAGCCCCAGCATTTT.

The chain links TRBV30 to TRBJ1-2, with 9 bases lining up with TRBD1. CDR1 is GTSNPN and CDR2 is SVGIG in the germline V gene (reference sequence). The CDR3 spans 14 residues. Trimming cost V 7 bases and J 6 bases; bases outside gene matches: 12. CDR3 coding DNA: TGTGCCTTTTTGCCGACAGGGGGATGGGATGGCTACACCTTC. Its protein product is CAFLPTGGWDGYTF. Complete variable domain (other parts from reference TRBV30 and TRBJ1-2): SQTIHQWPATLVQPVGSPLSLECTVEGTSNPNLYWYRQAAGRGLQLLFYSVGIGQISSEVPQNLSASRPQDRQFILSSKKLLLSDSGFYLCAFLPTGGWDGYTFGSGTRLTVV.

This clone turned up a few times. The chain is built from TRBV18 and TRBJ1-4, with no clear D. Germline CDR1 is KGHSH and CDR2 is LQKENI. The CDR3 has 15 amino acids. The V and J ends lost 3 bases and 4 bases respectively, with 12 bases between them. The CDR3 here is CASSPFNRDNEKLFF. CDR3 bases: TGTGCCAGCTCACCGTTTAACAGAGATAATGAAAAACTGTTTTTT.

The chain links TRBV4-2 to TRBJ2-7; no reliable D call. The CDR3 is 11 residues long. Between the trimmed V and J ends, which lost 0 bases and 7 bases, there was a span of 4 bases. Germline assignment: CDR1 LGHNA and CDR2 YNFKEQ. CDR3 DNA: TGTGCCAGCAGCCAAGACCGGGAGCAGTACTTC. Amino acids: CASSQDREQYF.

The rearrangement joins TRBV25-1 to TRBJ1-4, with D possibly being TRBD1 (6 bases). CDR1 is MGHDK, CDR2 SYGVNS, per germline. The CDR3 consists of 13 residues. The V end lost 3 bases, the J end lost 8 bases, and 10 bases lay between the germline ends. Here the CDR3 DNA reads TGTGCCAGCAGTGACTGGACAGAGGAAAAACTGTTTTTT. It yields the protein CASSDWTEEKLFF.